This T cell receptor beta chain stems from a study of shared clonotypes between healthy human individuals. The CDR3 length is 15 residues. Germline CDR1 and CDR2: SSHAT and FNYEAQ (reference sequence). The V end lost 3 bases, the J end lost 7 bases, and 16 bases lay between the germline ends. Sequencing used immunoSEQ multiplex PCR; TCRdb keeps in-frame clones, though not all of them. Of millions of clones listed, 90% to 95% are singletons. This TCR came from a man in his late teens or twenties in good health. Some clones in this sample may be carry-over from other donors' samples. Sample: naive CD4+ T cells from PBMCs. Subset of the sample: CD45RA+ positively selected. The chain employs TRBV7-7 and TRBJ2-1; the D is unclear. The CDR3 loop reads CASSLIIGSENEQFF. The CDR3 nucleotides read TGTGCCAGCAGCTTGATCATAGGATCAGAGAATGAGCAGTTCTTC.